This T cell receptor (beta chain) is from a study of blood T cell repertoires in COVID-19. The wider study: Italy, Spain and the United States were the sources of the convalescent and acute COVID-19 samples.

Here immunoSEQ multiplex PCR was the method, and the copy in TCRdb shows in-frame clones only, minus some. Altogether around 290,000 clones are present, around 90% being singletons, with the ten largest covering roughly 1.1%. The study recruited people aged about 18 to 90 years across approximately 25 US areas. Participants' own reports of clinical history determined their cohort assignment. This CDR3 comprises 14 residues. V was cut by 1 base and J by 2 bases, with 7 bases left in between. CDR1 is SGHAT, CDR2 FQNNGV, per germline. Sequenced input: PBMCs or T cells enriched from blood (not recorded which). This chain uses TRBV11-2 with TRBJ2-3, with a tentative D call TRBD2 (5 bases). The source is a woman in her 30s who had recovered from COVID-19. The CDR3 DNA follows: TGTGCCAGCAGCTTAGCCGGGATCACAGATACGCAGTATTTT. Translation gives CASSLAGITDTQYF.